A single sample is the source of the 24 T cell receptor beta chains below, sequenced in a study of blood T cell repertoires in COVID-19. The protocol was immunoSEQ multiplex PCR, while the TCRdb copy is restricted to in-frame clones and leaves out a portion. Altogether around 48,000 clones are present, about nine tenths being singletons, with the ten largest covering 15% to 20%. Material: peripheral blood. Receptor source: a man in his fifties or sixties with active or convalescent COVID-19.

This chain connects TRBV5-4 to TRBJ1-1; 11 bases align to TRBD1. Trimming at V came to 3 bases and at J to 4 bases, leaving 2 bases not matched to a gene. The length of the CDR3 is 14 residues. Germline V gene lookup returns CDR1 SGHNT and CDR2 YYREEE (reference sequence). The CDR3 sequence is CASSWDRGATEAFF. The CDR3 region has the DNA TGTGCCAGCAGCTGGGACAGGGGGGCCACTGAAGCTTTCTTT.

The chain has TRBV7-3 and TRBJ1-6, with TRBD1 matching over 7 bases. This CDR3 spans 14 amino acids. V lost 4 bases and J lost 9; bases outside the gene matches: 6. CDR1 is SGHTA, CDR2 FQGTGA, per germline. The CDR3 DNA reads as TGTGCCAGCAGCTCCACAGGGGTGGGTTCACCCCTCCACTTT. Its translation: CASSSTGVGSPLHF.

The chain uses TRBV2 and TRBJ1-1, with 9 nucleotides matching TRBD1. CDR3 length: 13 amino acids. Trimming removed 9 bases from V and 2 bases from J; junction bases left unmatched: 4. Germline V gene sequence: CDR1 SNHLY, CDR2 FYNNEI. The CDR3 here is CARTGGGNTEAFF. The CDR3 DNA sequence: TGTGCCAGGACAGGGGGGGGCAACACTGAAGCTTTCTTT.

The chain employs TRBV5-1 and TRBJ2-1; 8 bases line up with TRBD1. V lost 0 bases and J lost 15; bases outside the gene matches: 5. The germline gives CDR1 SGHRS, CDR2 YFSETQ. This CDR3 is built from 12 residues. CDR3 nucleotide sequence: TGCGCCAGCAGCTTGGCGGGGACAGGTCTGTTCTTC. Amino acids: CASSLAGTGLFF.

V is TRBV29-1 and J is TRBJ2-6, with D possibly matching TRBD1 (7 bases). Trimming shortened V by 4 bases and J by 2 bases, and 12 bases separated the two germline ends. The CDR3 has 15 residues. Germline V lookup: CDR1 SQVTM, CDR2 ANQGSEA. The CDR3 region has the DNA TGCAGCGTTGCAGTCAGGGGGGCTGGGGCCAACGTCCTGACTTTC. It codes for CSVAVRGAGANVLTF.

This CDR3 reads CASSRDYEQYF. In DNA, the CDR3 is TGCGCCAGCAGCCGGGACTACGAGCAGTACTTC. The chain is built from TRBV5-1 and TRBJ2-7, with D possibly TRBD2 on 5 matching bases. CDR3 length equals 11 residues. V was trimmed by 4 bases and J by 3 bases, leaving 5 bases between them. Germline V gene data show CDR1 as SGHRS and CDR2 as YFSETQ.

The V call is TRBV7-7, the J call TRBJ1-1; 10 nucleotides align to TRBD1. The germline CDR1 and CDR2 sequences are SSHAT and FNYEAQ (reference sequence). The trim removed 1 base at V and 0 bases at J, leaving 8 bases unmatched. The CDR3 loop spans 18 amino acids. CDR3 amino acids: CASSLGGDRGPMNTEAFF. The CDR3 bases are TGTGCCAGCAGCTTAGGAGGAGACAGGGGGCCTATGAACACTGAAGCTTTCTTT.

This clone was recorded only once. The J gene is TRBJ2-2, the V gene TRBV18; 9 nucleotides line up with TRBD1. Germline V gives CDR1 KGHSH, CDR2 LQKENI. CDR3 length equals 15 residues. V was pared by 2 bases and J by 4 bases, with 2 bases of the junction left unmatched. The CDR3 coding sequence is TGTGCCAGCTCACCAGGGACAGGGTTCACCGGGGAGCTGTTTTTT. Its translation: CASSPGTGFTGELFF.

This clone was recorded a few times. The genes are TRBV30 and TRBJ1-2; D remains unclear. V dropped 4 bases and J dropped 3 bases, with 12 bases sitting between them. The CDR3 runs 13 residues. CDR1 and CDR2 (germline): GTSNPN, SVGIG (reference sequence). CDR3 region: CAWNGGGDYGYTF. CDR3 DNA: TGTGCCTGGAACGGCGGCGGGGACTATGGCTACACCTTC.

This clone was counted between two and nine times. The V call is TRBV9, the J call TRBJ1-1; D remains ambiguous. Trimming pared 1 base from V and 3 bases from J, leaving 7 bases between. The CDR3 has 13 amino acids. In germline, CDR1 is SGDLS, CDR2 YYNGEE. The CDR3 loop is CASSVQVDTEAFF. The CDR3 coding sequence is TGTGCCAGCAGCGTACAGGTTGACACTGAAGCTTTCTTT.

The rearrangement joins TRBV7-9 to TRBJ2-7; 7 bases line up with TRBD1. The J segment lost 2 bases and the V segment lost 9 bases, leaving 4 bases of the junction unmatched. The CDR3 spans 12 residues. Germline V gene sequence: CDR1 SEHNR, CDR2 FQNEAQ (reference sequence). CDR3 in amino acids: CASRQGTYEQYF. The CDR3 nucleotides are TGTGCCAGTAGACAGGGTACCTACGAGCAGTACTTC.

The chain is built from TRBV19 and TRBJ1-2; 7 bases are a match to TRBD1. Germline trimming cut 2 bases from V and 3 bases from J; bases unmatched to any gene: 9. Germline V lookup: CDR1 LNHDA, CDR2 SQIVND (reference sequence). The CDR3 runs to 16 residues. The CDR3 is CASSITSLQGHYGYTF. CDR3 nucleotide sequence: TGTGCCAGTAGTATAACGTCGCTACAGGGGCACTATGGCTACACCTTC.

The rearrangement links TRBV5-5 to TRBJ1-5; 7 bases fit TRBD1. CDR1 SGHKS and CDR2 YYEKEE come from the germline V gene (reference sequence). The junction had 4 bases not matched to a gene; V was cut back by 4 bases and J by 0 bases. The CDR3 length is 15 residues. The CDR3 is CASSLDRYSNQPQHF. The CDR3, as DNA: TGTGCCAGCAGCCTGGACAGGTATAGCAATCAGCCCCAGCATTTT.

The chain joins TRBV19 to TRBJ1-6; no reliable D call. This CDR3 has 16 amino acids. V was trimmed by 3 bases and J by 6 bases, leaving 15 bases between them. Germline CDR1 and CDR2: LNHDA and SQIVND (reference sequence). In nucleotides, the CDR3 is TGTGCCAGTAGTATGGGCCAGTTGCAGCTTAATTCACCCCTCCACTTT. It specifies CASSMGQLQLNSPLHF. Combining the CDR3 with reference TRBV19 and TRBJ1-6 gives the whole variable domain DGGITQSPKYLFRKEGQNVTLSCEQNLNHDAMYWYRQDPGQGLRLIYYSQIVNDFQKGDIAEGYSVSREKKESFPLTVTSAQKNPTAFYLCASSMGQLQLNSPLHFGNGTRLTVT.

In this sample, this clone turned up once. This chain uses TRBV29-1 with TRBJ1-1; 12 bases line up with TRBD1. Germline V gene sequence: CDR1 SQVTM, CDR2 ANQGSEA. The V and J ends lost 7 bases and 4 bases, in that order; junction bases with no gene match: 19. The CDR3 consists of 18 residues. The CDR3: CSANEPGGQGARSTEAFF. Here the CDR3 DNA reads TGCAGCGCAAATGAACCCGGGGGACAGGGGGCGAGGAGCACTGAAGCTTTCTTT.

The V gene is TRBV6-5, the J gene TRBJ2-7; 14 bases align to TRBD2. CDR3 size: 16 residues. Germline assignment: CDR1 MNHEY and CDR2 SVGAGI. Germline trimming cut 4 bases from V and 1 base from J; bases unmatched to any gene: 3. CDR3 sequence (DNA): TGTGCCAGCAGTTCAGGACTAGCGGGGGGTTCCTACGAGCAGTACTTC. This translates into CASSSGLAGGSYEQYF.

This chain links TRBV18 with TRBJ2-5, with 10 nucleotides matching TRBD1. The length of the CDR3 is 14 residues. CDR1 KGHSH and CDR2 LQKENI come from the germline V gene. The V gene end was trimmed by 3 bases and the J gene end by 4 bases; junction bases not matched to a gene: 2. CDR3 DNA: TGTGCCAGCTCACCCTGGGACAGGGGAGAGACCCAGTACTTC. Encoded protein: CASSPWDRGETQYF.

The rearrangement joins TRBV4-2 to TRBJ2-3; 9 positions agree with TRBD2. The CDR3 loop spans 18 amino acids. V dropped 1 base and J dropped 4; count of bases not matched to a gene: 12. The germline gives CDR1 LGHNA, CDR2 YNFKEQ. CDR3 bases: TGTGCCAGCAGCCAAGTTAGTGAGGGAGTAGCGGGGGCAGATACGCAGTATTTT. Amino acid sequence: CASSQVSEGVAGADTQYF.

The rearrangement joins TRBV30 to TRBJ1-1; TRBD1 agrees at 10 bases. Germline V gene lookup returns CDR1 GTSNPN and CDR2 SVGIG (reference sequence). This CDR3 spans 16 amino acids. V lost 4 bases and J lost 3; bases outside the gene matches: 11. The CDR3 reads CAWIPLDRGQDTEAFF. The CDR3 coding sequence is TGTGCCTGGATACCCTTAGACAGGGGGCAGGACACTGAAGCTTTCTTT.

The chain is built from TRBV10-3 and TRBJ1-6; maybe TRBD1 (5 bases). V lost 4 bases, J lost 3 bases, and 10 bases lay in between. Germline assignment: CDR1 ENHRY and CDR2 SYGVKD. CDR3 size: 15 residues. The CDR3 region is CAISVSQGYNSPLHF. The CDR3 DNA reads TGTGCCATCAGTGTGAGCCAGGGCTATAATTCACCCCTCCACTTT.

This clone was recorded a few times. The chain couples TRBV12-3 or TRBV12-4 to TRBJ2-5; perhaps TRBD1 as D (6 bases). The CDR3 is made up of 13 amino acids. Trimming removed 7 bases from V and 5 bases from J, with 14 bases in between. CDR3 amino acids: CASNRDLGETQYF. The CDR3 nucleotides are TGTGCCAGCAACAGGGACCTGGGGGAGACCCAGTACTTC.

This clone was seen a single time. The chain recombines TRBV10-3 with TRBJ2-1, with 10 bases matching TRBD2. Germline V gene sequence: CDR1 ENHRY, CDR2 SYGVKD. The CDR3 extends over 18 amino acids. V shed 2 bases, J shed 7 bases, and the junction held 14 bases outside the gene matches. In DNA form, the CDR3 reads TGTGCCATCAGTGAGCTGGATGTCAGCGGGGGGGCCGGGAATGAGCAGTTCTTC. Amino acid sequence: CAISELDVSGGAGNEQFF.

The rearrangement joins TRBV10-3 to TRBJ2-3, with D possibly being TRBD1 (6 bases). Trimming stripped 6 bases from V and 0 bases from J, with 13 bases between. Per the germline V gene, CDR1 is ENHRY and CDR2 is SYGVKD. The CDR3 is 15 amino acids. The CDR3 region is CAISKQGSSTDTQYF. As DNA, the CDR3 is TGTGCCATCAGCAAACAGGGATCCAGCACAGATACGCAGTATTTT.

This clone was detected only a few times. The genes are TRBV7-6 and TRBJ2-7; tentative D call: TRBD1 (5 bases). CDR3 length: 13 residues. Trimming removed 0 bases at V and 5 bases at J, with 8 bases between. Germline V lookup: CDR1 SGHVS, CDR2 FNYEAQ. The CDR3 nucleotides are TGTGCCAGCAGCTTAGCCCAGGGCCACGAGCAGTACTTC. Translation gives CASSLAQGHEQYF.